This is a list of T cell receptor beta chains from one sample in a study of T cells in Graves' hyperthyroidism and ophthalmopathy. TCRdb reprocessed the multiplex PCR reads with MiXCR, giving one entry per CDR3 protein. The table has about 360,000 distinct CDR3 sequences, roughly 13% seen once. Sequences were obtained from blood. The receptors were gathered from a woman younger than 35 with Graves' hyperthyroidism. Each CDR3 is given with its conserved first and last residue. D genes are given only for firm matches. Some rows have no size entry. The others give once, few or many, or a class for an expanded clone.

j_call | v_call | d_call | clone_size | cdr3_aa | cdr3_nt
TRBJ1-2 | TRBV3-1 | - | many | CASSPGGLGYGYTF | TGTGCCAGCAGCCCGGGGGGCCTTGGCTATGGCTACACCTTC
TRBJ2-7 | TRBV6-1 | - | few | CASSLRLQPAYEQYF | TGTGCCAGCAGCCTACGACTCCAGCCCGCCTACGAGCAGTACTTC
TRBJ2-1 | TRBV28 | - | many | CASSLSPYYYNEQFF | TGTGCCAGCAGTTTATCCCCCTACTACTACAATGAGCAGTTCTTC
TRBJ2-7 | TRBV18 | - | many | CASSPTNGPYEQYF | TGTGCCAGCTCACCCACAAATGGACCCTACGAGCAGTACTTC
TRBJ1-5 | TRBV6-6 | TRBD1 | many | CASSYGGTANQPQHF | TGTGCCAGCAGTTACGGGGGGACAGCTAATCAGCCCCAGCATTTT
TRBJ2-7 | TRBV12-3/TRBV12-4 | TRBD1 | many | CASSFGTGRNEQYF | TGTGCCAGCAGTTTTGGGACAGGGCGGAACGAGCAGTACTTC
TRBJ2-1 | TRBV5-1 | TRBD2 | few | CASSSLAGGSSYNEQFF | TGCGCCAGCAGCTCCCTAGCGGGGGGATCCTCCTACAATGAGCAGTTCTTC
TRBJ2-1 | TRBV4-3 | TRBD2 | few | CASSQDRDYYNEQFF | TGCGCCAGCAGCCAAGACCGGGACTATTACAATGAGCAGTTCTTC
TRBJ2-1 | TRBV20-1 | TRBD2 | many | CSLRTSGSSHNEQFF | TGCAGTCTCCGGACTAGCGGGAGTTCCCACAATGAGCAGTTCTTC
TRBJ2-1 | TRBV19 | - | few | CASSIVDGPPRNEQFF | TGTGCCAGTAGTATAGTGGACGGACCTCCTCGGAATGAGCAGTTCTTC
TRBJ2-2 | TRBV15 | TRBD1 | few | CATSRGQGIGSGELFF | TGTGCCACCAGCAGAGGACAGGGGATTGGTTCCGGGGAGCTGTTTTTT
TRBJ1-5 | TRBV12-3/TRBV12-4 | TRBD1 | few | CASSSGTDFQPQHF | TGTGCCAGCAGTTCCGGGACAGATTTTCAGCCCCAGCATTTT
TRBJ2-3 | TRBV24-1 | - | many | CATSDPTRPQDTQYF | TGTGCCACCAGTGACCCGACCAGACCCCAGGATACGCAGTATTTT
TRBJ2-1 | TRBV12-3/TRBV12-4 | - | many | CASSLGGTMQFF | TGTGCCAGCAGTTTAGGGGGTACGATGCAGTTCTTC
TRBJ2-1 | TRBV5-1 | - | - | CASSFYSSSYNEQFF | TGCGCCAGCAGCTTCTACAGCAGCTCCTACAATGAGCAGTTCTTC
TRBJ1-2 | TRBV3-1 | TRBD1 | many | CASSPRDRGLGGYTF | TGTGCCAGCAGCCCTCGGGACAGGGGATTAGGCGGCTACACCTTC
TRBJ2-5 | TRBV5-1 | TRBD2 | few | CASSLWSGAPQETQYF | TGCGCCAGCAGCTTGTGGAGCGGGGCACCTCAAGAGACCCAGTACTTC
TRBJ2-7 | TRBV12-3/TRBV12-4 | TRBD1 | - | CASSLATGTEQYF | TGTGCCAGCAGTTTAGCGACAGGGACCGAGCAGTACTTC
TRBJ1-2 | TRBV7-9 | TRBD1 | many | CASSLGQSLYGYTF | TGTGCCAGCAGCCTGGGACAGAGCCTCTATGGCTACACCTTC
TRBJ2-7 | TRBV28 | TRBD1 | many | CASSLYNRGRGEQYF | TGTGCCAGCAGTTTATATAACAGGGGGCGAGGCGAGCAGTACTTC
TRBJ2-1 | TRBV7-9 | - | many | CASSLAPPNNEQFF | TGTGCCAGCAGCTTAGCCCCCCCAAACAATGAGCAGTTCTTC
TRBJ1-1 | TRBV19 | TRBD1 | many | CASSIETGTGDKTEAFF | TGTGCCAGTAGTATAGAGACCGGGACAGGGGACAAAACTGAAGCTTTCTTT
TRBJ1-4 | TRBV28 | - | - | CASSLIQVGGQSEKLFF | TGTGCCAGCAGTTTAATTCAGGTGGGGGGGCAAAGTGAAAAACTGTTTTTT
TRBJ2-2 | TRBV27 | TRBD2 | - | CASSRRLAGGPNTGELFF | TGTGCCAGCAGCCGCAGACTAGCGGGGGGGCCGAACACCGGGGAGCTGTTTTTT
TRBJ2-7 | TRBV27 | TRBD1 | many | CASSFNRGHEQYF | TGTGCCAGCAGTTTTAACAGGGGGCACGAGCAGTACTTC
TRBJ2-1 | TRBV3-1 | TRBD2 | - | CASSPGGSINEQFF | TGTGCCAGCAGCCCCGGGGGGTCGATAAATGAGCAGTTCTTC
TRBJ2-5 | TRBV4-1 | - | - | CASSPAFYREETQYF | TGCGCCAGCAGCCCAGCGTTCTACAGGGAAGAGACCCAGTACTTC
TRBJ2-1 | TRBV11-2 | TRBD2 | many | CASSTPWTSGRAYNEQFF | TGTGCCAGCAGTACCCCATGGACTAGCGGGAGGGCCTACAATGAGCAGTTCTTC
TRBJ1-5 | TRBV20-1 | - | many | CSARDLLRAPNQPQHF | TGCAGTGCTAGAGATCTGTTGAGGGCCCCCAATCAGCCCCAGCATTTT
TRBJ2-1 | TRBV20-1 | - | many | CSAPKGRRNEQFF | TGCAGTGCTCCAAAGGGTAGAAGGAATGAGCAGTTCTTC
TRBJ2-1 | TRBV3-1 | - | many | CASSQFAGTYNEQFF | TGTGCCAGCAGCCAGTTCGCGGGGACCTACAATGAGCAGTTCTTC
TRBJ1-5 | TRBV6-1 | TRBD1 | few | CASSGQGAIDQPQHF | TGTGCCAGCAGTGGACAGGGGGCGATCGATCAGCCCCAGCATTTT
TRBJ1-6 | TRBV6-4 | - | few | CASSRPSLRDSYNSPLHF | TGTGCCAGCAGCCGTCCCTCCCTTAGGGACTCCTATAATTCACCCCTCCACTTT
TRBJ1-5 | TRBV6-2/TRBV6-3 | - | - | CASRPGTDVALYRSQPQHF | TGTGCCAGCAGACCCGGGACCGATGTTGCCCTTTATCGCAGTCAACCCCAGCATTTT
TRBJ2-7 | TRBV30 | - | once | CAWGQPRLIGEQYF | TGTGCCTGGGGACAGCCCAGACTGATTGGGGAGCAGTACTTC
TRBJ2-7 | TRBV27 | - | - | CASGGSGGHEQYF | TGTGCCAGCGGGGGGTCCGGGGGTCACGAGCAGTACTTC
TRBJ2-5 | TRBV3-1 | TRBD2 | many | CASSFPGLAGVGETQYF | TGTGCCAGCAGTTTCCCGGGACTAGCGGGAGTTGGAGAGACCCAGTACTTC
TRBJ1-1 | TRBV20-1 | TRBD1 | many | CSARSALWEGAPEAFF | TGCAGTGCTAGATCCGCCCTTTGGGAGGGGGCACCCGAAGCTTTCTTT
TRBJ2-2 | TRBV10-1 | - | - | CASSGTGTTNTGELFF | TGCGCCAGCAGTGGTACCGGGACAACGAACACCGGGGAGCTGTTTTTT
TRBJ2-7 | TRBV7-2 | TRBD2 | many | CASSPLGTTYYEQYF | TGTGCCAGCAGCCCCCTCGGGACTACATACTACGAGCAGTACTTC
TRBJ2-2 | TRBV5-1 | TRBD2 | many | CASSLGLAGTGELFF | TGTGCCAGCAGTTTGGGACTAGCCGGGACTGGGGAGCTGTTTTTT
TRBJ2-7 | TRBV28 | TRBD1 | many | CASSSGTGGSPYEQYF | TGTGCCAGCAGTTCAGGGACAGGGGGCTCTCCCTACGAGCAGTACTTC
TRBJ1-1 | TRBV20-1 | - | - | CSARGGLGGQSEAFF | TGCAGTGCTAGAGGTGGATTGGGGGGGCAGAGTGAAGCTTTCTTT
TRBJ1-6 | TRBV11-1 | - | - | CASSFYGQKGSPLHF | TGTGCCAGCAGCTTCTACGGGCAGAAGGGGTCACCCCTCCACTTT
TRBJ2-1 | TRBV11-2 | TRBD2 | many | CASSAGLVSYNEQFF | TGTGCCAGCAGCGCCGGACTAGTTTCCTACAATGAGCAGTTCTTC
TRBJ1-2 | TRBV11-2 | - | many | CASSLDRGSNYGYTF | TGTGCCAGCAGCTTAGACAGGGGATCTAACTATGGCTACACCTTC
TRBJ2-7 | TRBV5-6 | - | - | CASSLVGRGRRPYEQYF | TGTGCCAGCAGCTTGGTGGGAAGGGGACGGAGACCCTACGAGCAGTACTTC